A selection of T cell receptor beta chains follows, all from one sample in a study of cytomegalovirus exposure and HLA in healthy donors. Assay used: immunoSEQ multiplex PCR; TCRdb lists only in-frame clones, some missing. The repertoire holds roughly 190,000 clones, with 70% to 80% as singletons. The sample was PBMCs. The receptors come from a woman in her 50s in good health and CMV-seronegative. Each CDR3 is given with its conserved first and last residue. D genes are given only for firm matches. The size entry is marked missing in some rows and otherwise reads once, few, many or a size class.

size: NA
V: TRBV7-4
D: TRBD1
J: TRBJ1-1
DNA: TGTGCCAGCAGCCCGACAGGGGGCGAAAGAGCTTTCTTT
CDR3: CASSPTGGERAFF

size: once
V: TRBV2
D: NA
J: TRBJ1-6
DNA: TGTGCCAGCAGTGTAAAACAGGGCCATTCACCCCTCCACTTT
CDR3: CASSVKQGHSPLHF

size: NA
V: TRBV5-1
D: NA
J: TRBJ2-5
DNA: TGCGCCAGCAGTCGACAGGTCGGAGAGACCCAGTACTTC
CDR3: CASSRQVGETQYF

size: NA
V: TRBV7-2
D: NA
J: TRBJ2-5
DNA: TGTGCCAGCACGCGCGGCGGTTCCGCGTTTGAGACCCAGTACTTC
CDR3: CASTRGGSAFETQYF

size: NA
V: TRBV28
D: NA
J: TRBJ1-3
DNA: TGTGCCAGCAGTCCCCCGTGGAGCGGAAACACCATATATTTT
CDR3: CASSPPWSGNTIYF

size: NA
V: TRBV7-9
D: TRBD1
J: TRBJ1-2
DNA: TGTGCCAGCAGCGCGGGACAGGGGTCTGGCTACACCTTC
CDR3: CASSAGQGSGYTF

size: NA
V: TRBV2
D: TRBD1
J: TRBJ1-5
DNA: TGTGCCAGCAGTTACAGACAGGGTGGCAATCAGCCCCAGCATTTT
CDR3: CASSYRQGGNQPQHF

size: NA
V: TRBV4-1
D: TRBD1
J: TRBJ2-1
DNA: TGCGCCAGCAGCCTGAGACAGGGGGCGGCCTACAATGAGCAGTTCTTC
CDR3: CASSLRQGAAYNEQFF

size: NA
V: TRBV7-9
D: NA
J: TRBJ1-6
DNA: TGTGCCAGCAGCTCACCGACAGGACTAGATTCACCCCTCCACTTT
CDR3: CASSSPTGLDSPLHF

size: NA
V: TRBV5-1
D: NA
J: TRBJ1-4
DNA: TGCGCCAGCAGCTTCGGACAGATTAATGAAAAACTGTTTTTT
CDR3: CASSFGQINEKLFF

size: NA
V: TRBV21-1
D: NA
J: TRBJ2-7
DNA: TGTGCCAGCATCTCTGGGACAGGGGGCCCCTACGAGCAGTACTTC
CDR3: CASISGTGGPYEQYF

size: NA
V: TRBV9
D: NA
J: TRBJ2-1
DNA: TGTGCCAGCAGCGGCGGGGACCCACGCTCCTACAATGAGCAGTTCTTC
CDR3: CASSGGDPRSYNEQFF

size: NA
V: TRBV4-2
D: TRBD1
J: TRBJ2-2
DNA: TGTGCCAGCAGCCAGATGAGGATGGGACAGGGGGCCGGGGAGCTGTTTTTT
CDR3: CASSQMRMGQGAGELFF

size: NA
V: TRBV7-2
D: TRBD2
J: TRBJ2-7
DNA: TGTGCCAGCAGAACCTCCCTGACTAGCGGGAACGAGCAGTACTTC
CDR3: CASRTSLTSGNEQYF

size: once
V: TRBV12-5
D: TRBD1
J: TRBJ1-1
DNA: TGTGCTAGTGTCGAGGGACAGGTCTCTGACACTGAAGCTTTCTTT
CDR3: CASVEGQVSDTEAFF

size: NA
V: TRBV6-6
D: NA
J: TRBJ2-5
DNA: TGTGCCAGCAGTTTAGGCAGGAGGCAAGAGACCCAGTACTTC
CDR3: CASSLGRRQETQYF

size: NA
V: TRBV28
D: TRBD1
J: TRBJ2-7
DNA: TGTGCCAGCAGTTTTTCTACAGGGGTCTACGAGCAGTACTTC
CDR3: CASSFSTGVYEQYF

size: NA
V: TRBV6-5
D: NA
J: TRBJ2-2
DNA: TGTGCCAGCAGTCCACGGGTTACCGGGGAGCTGTTTTTT
CDR3: CASSPRVTGELFF

size: NA
V: TRBV7-9
D: TRBD1
J: TRBJ1-5
DNA: TGTGCCAGCAGCCCAGTGGACAGGGATCTTTCGCCCCAGCATTTT
CDR3: CASSPVDRDLSPQHF

size: NA
V: TRBV6-1
D: TRBD1
J: TRBJ2-7
DNA: TGTGCCAGCAGTGCGGCCGGGACAGGTAACTACGAGCAGTACTTC
CDR3: CASSAAGTGNYEQYF

size: few
V: TRBV2
D: NA
J: TRBJ1-1
DNA: TGTGCCAGCAACCCAGGGTGGGGTGCCCGTGAAGCTTTCTTT
CDR3: CASNPGWGAREAFF

size: NA
V: TRBV19
D: TRBD1
J: TRBJ1-2
DNA: TGTGCCAGTAGTATAATCCAGGGGGATCAGAATGGCTACACCTTC
CDR3: CASSIIQGDQNGYTF

size: NA
V: TRBV28
D: NA
J: TRBJ2-7
DNA: TGTGCCAGCAGTGTCACCGGGACTTTAATTTACGAGCAGTACTTC
CDR3: CASSVTGTLIYEQYF